This entry lists 28 T cell receptor beta chains sequenced from one sample in a study of cytomegalovirus exposure and HLA in healthy donors. PCR employed 60 Vbeta and 13 Jbeta primers. Data came from immunoSEQ multiplex PCR; TCRdb stores just in-frame clones and leaves some out. The data contain some 84,000 clones, around four fifths of them singletons. The sequencing sample was made of PBMCs. These receptors were collected from a boy under 18 in good health and CMV-seronegative.

The CDR3 DNA sequence: TGTGCCAGCAGCGGGGGAGGGGGTGCTAGCACAGATACGCAGTATTTT. Translating it yields CASSGGGGASTDTQYF. This chain uses TRBV7-2 with TRBJ2-3, with a tentative D call TRBD2 (7 bases). The V end lost 5 bases, the J end lost 0 bases, and 15 bases lay between the germline ends. Germline V gives CDR1 SGHTA, CDR2 FQGNSA. CDR3 size: 16 residues.

The chain joins TRBV19 to TRBJ2-1, with TRBD2 as a possible D gene (6 bases). This CDR3 spans 12 amino acids. V was trimmed by 5 bases and J by 9 bases, leaving 11 bases between them. Germline V lookup: CDR1 LNHDA, CDR2 SQIVND (reference sequence). The CDR3 nucleotides are TGTGCCAGTAGTGGGGGGACCGGTGAGCAGTTCTTC. Translated: CASSGGTGEQFF.

The CDR3 nucleotides are TGTGCCAGCAGCTCAGGGACAGGGGAGGCTTATCAGCCCCAGCATTTT. Its translation is CASSSGTGEAYQPQHF. The genes are TRBV11-2 and TRBJ1-5; 10 nucleotides line up with TRBD1. Germline V gene data show CDR1 as SGHAT and CDR2 as FQNNGV. This CDR3 region has 16 residues. J lost 5 bases, V lost 4 bases, and 8 bases had no gene match.

V and J are TRBV9 and TRBJ2-1, with TRBD1 identical over 7 bases. Germline V gene data show CDR1 as SGDLS and CDR2 as YYNGEE. With V trimmed by 5 bases and J by 2 bases, 7 bases remained unmatched. The CDR3 runs 15 residues. The CDR3 sequence: CASSLTGEPYNEQFF. The CDR3 region has the DNA TGTGCCAGCAGTCTTACAGGGGAACCCTACAATGAGCAGTTCTTC.

This chain uses TRBV11-2 with TRBJ1-2; possibly TRBD1 for D (6 bases). This CDR3 comprises 13 residues. Germline V gene lookup returns CDR1 SGHAT and CDR2 FQNNGV. Trimming took off 5 bases at V and 4 bases at J, with 11 bases between the two ends. DNA for the CDR3: TGTGCCAGCAGCCCGACAGGCCTCTATGGCTACACCTTC. Encoded protein: CASSPTGLYGYTF.

The V and J genes are TRBV7-9 and TRBJ2-1, with TRBD2 identical over 8 bases. Germline loops: CDR1 SEHNR, CDR2 FQNEAQ (reference sequence). V lost 8 bases and J lost 0; bases outside the gene matches: 9. This CDR3 has 16 residues. The CDR3 spells CASESLAARSYNEQFF. For the CDR3, the DNA is TGTGCCAGCGAGTCACTAGCGGCCCGCTCCTACAATGAGCAGTTCTTC. Based on the CDR3 plus reference TRBV7-9 and TRBJ2-1, the full variable domain is DTGVSQNPRHKITKRGQNVTFRCDPISEHNRLYWYRQTLGQGPEFLTYFQNEAQLEKSRLLSDRFSAERPKGSFSTLEIQRTEQGDSAMYLCASESLAARSYNEQFFGPGTRLTVL.

The CDR3 protein is CASSRDRGEYGYTF. The CDR3 DNA is TGCGCCAGCAGCCGTGACAGGGGTGAATATGGCTACACCTTC. V usage is TRBV5-1 and J usage is TRBJ1-2; 8 bases agree with TRBD1. This CDR3 is 14 amino acids long. V shed 4 bases and J 5 bases; nucleotides not matched to a gene: 7. Germline V gives CDR1 SGHRS, CDR2 YFSETQ.

J is TRBJ1-5 and V is TRBV9; D gene unclear. Deletions cut 0 bases from V and 13 bases from J, with 11 bases between. The CDR3 is 12 residues long. The V gene's germline CDR1 is SGDLS and CDR2 YYNGEE. CDR3 sequence reads: CASSVDGGRQHF. Written as DNA, the CDR3 is TGTGCCAGCAGCGTAGATGGCGGTCGTCAGCATTTT. Using reference TRBV9 and TRBJ1-5 for the parts outside the CDR3, the full variable domain is DSGVTQTPKHLITATGQRVTLRCSPRSGDLSVYWYQQSLDQGLQFLIQYYNGEERAKGNILERFSAQQFPDLHSELNLSSLELGDSALYFCASSVDGGRQHFGDGTRLSIL.

The chain carries TRBV5-1 and TRBJ2-7, with a possible D match to TRBD2 (5 bases). CDR1 is SGHRS, CDR2 YFSETQ, per germline. Trimming stripped 2 bases from V and 5 bases from J, with 8 bases between. The length of the CDR3 is 12 residues. The CDR3 nucleotides read TGCGCCAGCAGCTTTAGCGCGCACGAGCAGTACTTC. Translated, it gives CASSFSAHEQYF.

The CDR3 DNA reads as TGTGCCAGCAGCCCCAGGGGTTGGGACACCGGGGAGCTGTTTTTT. This gives the protein CASSPRGWDTGELFF. The chain carries TRBV7-2 and TRBJ2-2; perhaps TRBD1 as D (6 bases). CDR1 and CDR2 (germline): SGHTA, FQGNSA. The V and J ends lost 5 bases and 3 bases respectively, with 13 bases between them. There are 15 residues in the CDR3.

On this clone itself: One end of the junction varies from germline; a read error may be responsible. V is TRBV30 and J is TRBJ2-7, with TRBD2 as a possible D gene (5 bases). There are 14 residues in the CDR3. Germline lookup yields CDR1 GTSNPN and CDR2 SVGIG (reference sequence). The CDR3: CAWIGNLRDREKRF. CDR3 DNA sequence: TGTGCCTGGATCGGAAACTTAAGAGACCGGGAAAAGCGGTTC. Based on the CDR3 plus reference TRBV30 and TRBJ2-7, the full variable domain is SQTIHQWPATLVQPVGSPLSLECTVEGTSNPNLYWYRQAAGRGLQLLFYSVGIGQISSEVPQNLSASRPQDRQFILSSKKLLLSDSGFYLCAWIGNLRDREKRFGPGTRLTVT.

The chain couples TRBV11-2 to TRBJ2-6; D gene ambiguous. The germline gives CDR1 SGHAT, CDR2 FQNNGV. V lost 1 base to trimming and J lost 0 bases, with 10 bases between them. This CDR3 is 17 amino acids long. CDR3: CASSLARRSSGANVLTF. The DNA of the CDR3 is TGTGCCAGCAGCTTAGCTAGGCGGTCCTCTGGGGCCAACGTCCTGACTTTC.

The CDR3 DNA reads TGTGCCAGCAGCCCTGCCGGGACAGGGGACACTGAAGCTTTCTTT. This sequence encodes CASSPAGTGDTEAFF. The gene calls are TRBV9 and TRBJ1-1, with 10 nucleotides matching TRBD1. J lost 3 bases, V lost 4 bases, and 6 bases had no gene match. The germline CDR1 and CDR2 sequences are SGDLS and YYNGEE. The CDR3 covers 15 residues.

This clone was counted a few times. The genes are TRBV6-1 and TRBJ1-5; D may be TRBD1 (6 bases). CDR3 length equals 12 residues. Germline values: CDR1 MNHNS, CDR2 SASEGT. Trimming took off 6 bases at V and 4 bases at J, with 7 bases between the two ends. The CDR3 reads CASRDSNQPQHF. CDR3 in DNA: TGTGCCAGCAGGGACAGTAATCAGCCCCAGCATTTT.

The chain combines TRBV28 with TRBJ1-5; D possibly corresponds to TRBD1 (6 bases). CDR3 length: 15 residues. Trimming stripped 5 bases from V and 6 bases from J, with 17 bases between. The germline V gene has CDR1 MDHEN and CDR2 SYDVKM. The CDR3 sequence: CASSPNREGSQPQHF. The CDR3 nucleotides read TGTGCCAGCAGTCCTAACAGGGAAGGGAGTCAGCCCCAGCATTTT.

The V call is TRBV29-1, the J call TRBJ1-2; TRBD1 is a possible D gene (5 bases). The CDR3 totals 15 residues. V lost 4 bases and J lost 0, with 15 bases in between. CDR1 is SQVTM, CDR2 ANQGSEA, per germline. Here the CDR3 reads CSVAVDGQANYGYTF. DNA for the CDR3: TGCAGCGTTGCGGTTGACGGACAAGCTAACTATGGCTACACCTTC.

CDR3: CASSTRQKYNYGYTF. For the CDR3, the DNA is TGCGCCAGCAGCACCCGACAGAAGTATAACTATGGCTACACCTTC. The chain recombines TRBV5-1 with TRBJ1-2, with D perhaps TRBD1 (5 bases). From germline, CDR1 is SGHRS and CDR2 YFSETQ. Trimming stripped 4 bases from V and 1 base from J, with 14 bases between. The CDR3 sequence is 15 residues long.

The rearrangement uses TRBV5-1 and TRBJ1-4; D gene uncertain. Germline values: CDR1 SGHRS, CDR2 YFSETQ. The ends were cut back, 5 bases at V and 6 bases at J, with 11 bases in the middle. CDR3 length: 13 residues. The CDR3 coding sequence is TGCGCCAGCAGGTCAGACGGGGATGAAAAACTGTTTTTT. This sequence encodes CASRSDGDEKLFF.

V and J are TRBV7-8 and TRBJ1-1, with TRBD1 identical over 7 bases. The ends lost 6 bases at V and 1 base at J; junction bases unmatched: 5. CDR1 and CDR2 from the germline V gene are SGHVS and FQNEAQ. The CDR3 loop spans 14 amino acids. This CDR3 is CASRRGGWNTEAFF. Written as DNA, the CDR3 is TGTGCCAGCAGGCGAGGGGGCTGGAACACTGAAGCTTTCTTT. Filled out from reference TRBV7-8 and TRBJ1-1, the complete variable domain reads GAGVSQSPRYKVAKRGQDVALRCDPISGHVSLFWYQQALGQGPEFLTYFQNEAQLDKSGLPSDRFFAERPEGSVSTLKIQRTQQEDSAVYLCASRRGGWNTEAFFGQGTRLTVV.

This sequence joins TRBV5-1 and TRBJ2-1, with TRBD2 identical over 11 bases. With V trimmed by 4 bases and J by 7 bases, 10 bases remained unmatched. The CDR3 extends over 16 amino acids. Germline V CDR1 and CDR2: SGHRS, YFSETQ. This CDR3 reads CASSPELAGAVNEQFF. The CDR3 bases are TGCGCCAGCAGCCCCGAACTAGCGGGGGCCGTAAATGAGCAGTTCTTC.

V is TRBV28 and J is TRBJ2-5; no reliable D call. The CDR3 extends over 14 amino acids. Trimming removed 8 bases at V and 1 base at J, with 14 bases between. CDR1 MDHEN and CDR2 SYDVKM come from the germline V gene. The CDR3 region has the DNA TGTGCCAGCCAGGATTTGGGTCTCCAAGAGACCCAGTACTTC. Protein product: CASQDLGLQETQYF.

The V and J genes are TRBV18 and TRBJ1-1; 9 bases align to TRBD1. This CDR3 spans 15 amino acids. Germline CDR1 and CDR2: KGHSH and LQKENI. The J segment lost 4 bases and the V segment lost 2 bases, leaving 5 bases of the junction unmatched. The CDR3 DNA sequence: TGTGCCAGCTCACCATTAGGACAGGGGTTCACTGAAGCTTTCTTT. Amino acids: CASSPLGQGFTEAFF.

The rearrangement links TRBV4-2 to TRBJ1-4, with 7 nucleotides matching TRBD1. The V gene end was trimmed by 0 bases and the J gene end by 4 bases; junction bases not matched to a gene: 11. Germline V lookup: CDR1 LGHNA, CDR2 YNFKEQ. The CDR3 totals 18 residues. The CDR3 coding sequence is TGTGCCAGCAGCCAAGATAGGTCGAGGGGGCGCGGTAATGAAAAACTGTTTTTT. It codes for CASSQDRSRGRGNEKLFF.

The V gene is TRBV6-5, the J gene TRBJ2-7, with D perhaps TRBD2 (6 bases). Germline lookup yields CDR1 MNHEY and CDR2 SVGAGI. The CDR3 spans 14 residues. The V and J ends lost 0 bases and 2 bases respectively, with 8 bases between them. The chain's CDR3 is CASSYSGGTYEQYF. CDR3 nucleotides: TGTGCCAGCAGTTACTCTGGCGGGACCTACGAGCAGTACTTC.

V is TRBV30 and J is TRBJ2-3; D remains unclear. The V end was cut by 0 bases, the J end by 3 bases, with 22 bases between. CDR3 length equals 18 residues. Germline CDR1 GTSNPN, CDR2 SVGIG (reference sequence). Here the CDR3 reads CAWSVPDFRKTGTDTQYF. The CDR3 nucleotides read TGTGCCTGGAGTGTCCCCGACTTTAGAAAGACTGGAACAGATACGCAGTATTTT.

The V call is TRBV5-1, the J call TRBJ2-1, with 7 bases fitting TRBD1. Germline-derived CDR1 and CDR2 are SGHRS and YFSETQ. The CDR3 length is 14 residues. V trimming: 7 bases; J trimming: 4 bases; junction bases outside the gene matches: 8. The CDR3: CASPQGQLYNEQFF. The CDR3 coding sequence is TGCGCCAGCCCTCAGGGACAGTTATACAATGAGCAGTTCTTC.

This chain connects TRBV7-2 to TRBJ2-7, with D uncertain. CDR1 and CDR2 from the germline V gene are SGHTA and FQGNSA. The CDR3 loop spans 14 amino acids. Trimming left V 3 bases short and J 2 bases short, with 11 bases between. This CDR3 is CASSFARSPYEQYF. DNA for the CDR3: TGTGCCAGCAGCTTCGCGCGGTCCCCCTACGAGCAGTACTTC. Filled out from reference TRBV7-2 and TRBJ2-7, the complete variable domain reads GAGVSQSPSNKVTEKGKDVELRCDPISGHTALYWYRQSLGQGLEFLIYFQGNSAPDKSGLPSDRFSAERTGGSVSTLTIQRTQQEDSAVYLCASSFARSPYEQYFGPGTRLTVT.

The J gene is TRBJ2-7, the V gene TRBV5-4; TRBD1 might be the D (6 bases). V shed 4 bases and J shed 3 bases, with 8 bases lying between them. The germline gives CDR1 SGHNT, CDR2 YYREEE (reference sequence). There are 12 residues in the CDR3. CDR3 DNA: TGTGCCAGCAGCAAGGACAGCTACGAGCAGTACTTC. Protein: CASSKDSYEQYF.